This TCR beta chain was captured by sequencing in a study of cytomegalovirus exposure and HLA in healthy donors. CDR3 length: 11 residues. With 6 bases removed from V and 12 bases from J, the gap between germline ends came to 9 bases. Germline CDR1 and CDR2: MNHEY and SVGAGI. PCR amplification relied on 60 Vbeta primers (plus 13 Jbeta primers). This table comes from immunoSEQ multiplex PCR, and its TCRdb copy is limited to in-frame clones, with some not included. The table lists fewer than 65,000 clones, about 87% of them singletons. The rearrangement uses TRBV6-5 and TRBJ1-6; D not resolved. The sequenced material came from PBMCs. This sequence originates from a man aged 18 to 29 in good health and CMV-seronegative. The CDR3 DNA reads TGTGCCAGCAGGATGGGCGAACCCCTCCACTTT. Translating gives CASRMGEPLHF.